The source of this T cell receptor beta chain is a study of blood T cell repertoires in COVID-19. Whole-study context: Samples representing acute and convalescent COVID-19 were sourced from the United States, Italy and Spain. Sources were T cells, B-cell-depleted T cells, or PBMCs; the material itself was cDNA or gDNA.

This table comes from immunoSEQ multiplex PCR, and its TCRdb copy is limited to in-frame clones, with some not included. The table has some 200,000 clones, 88% seen once; the top ten hold 1.5%. V lost 9 bases and J lost 5, with 19 bases in between. CDR1 MNHEY and CDR2 SMNVEV come from the germline V gene (reference sequence). The CDR3 is made up of 14 amino acids. The specimen was peripheral blood. This TCR was recovered from a man aged 18 to 30 with active or convalescent COVID-19. The V and J genes are TRBV27 and TRBJ1-2; D gene uncertain. CDR3 sequence: CASKPIGFRYGYTF. CDR3 DNA: TGTGCCAGTAAACCAATCGGGTTTAGGTATGGCTACACCTTC.